The next 15 T cell receptor beta chains were all read from a single sample in a study of identical twins (dated by TCRdb to about 2016). The library was obtained by 5' RACE. The reads were generated on an Illumina HiSeq 2000. The public sequencing data were trimmed at Q25 with fastp and processed into clonotypes with MiXCR by TCRdb, which kept only in-frame beta chains. Duplicate CDR3 protein sequences are folded into a single record with the most common DNA and genes. The sample contains about 240,000 distinct CDR3 sequences, about 10% of them found a single time. Approximately 9.1% of the sample is in the top ten clones. Sequencing input: memory T cells sorted from blood. The cell subset or site label here, explained by the study, means: CD45RO+ enriched T cells. Every receptor here comes from a man aged 50-59 years in good health.

The rearrangement uses TRBV30 and TRBJ1-3; D is ambiguous. The CDR3 length is 15 residues. Germline V gives CDR1 GTSNPN, CDR2 SVGIG (reference sequence). The V and J ends lost 0 bases and 8 bases respectively, with 17 bases between them. CDR3 region: CAWSVGDPSTYTIYF. The CDR3 nucleotides are TGTGCCTGGAGTGTAGGTGACCCTTCCACCTACACCATATATTTT.

This clonotype was seen ten or more times. This rearrangement joins TRBV2 to TRBJ2-1, with 9 positions matching TRBD2. The CDR3 is 19 amino acids. J gave up 7 bases and V 7 bases, and 23 bases lay outside the gene matches. Germline V gene data show CDR1 as SNHLY and CDR2 as FYNNEI. This CDR3 is CASTRKGLAGASGENEQFF. CDR3 sequence (DNA): TGTGCCAGCACCAGGAAAGGGTTAGCGGGGGCCTCCGGAGAAAATGAGCAGTTCTTC.

This sequence joins TRBV6-2 or TRBV6-3 and TRBJ2-7; 10 bases agree with TRBD1. Germline V gene sequence: CDR1 MNHEY, CDR2 SVGEGT. J gave up 5 bases and V 5 bases, and 9 bases lay outside the gene matches. The length of the CDR3 is 15 residues. CDR3 sequence (DNA): TGTGCCAGCAGTGACCGGACAGGGGGATACAACGAGCAGTACTTC. This translates into CASSDRTGGYNEQYF.

This clonotype was observed a single time. Here the CDR3 reads CASSLAGQNEQFF. The DNA for the CDR3 is TGCGCCAGCAGCTTGGCGGGACAAAATGAGCAGTTCTTC. The rearrangement uses TRBV5-1 and TRBJ2-1, with a weak D call TRBD1 (6 bases). The ends were cut back, 0 bases at V and 7 bases at J, with 8 bases in the middle. CDR3 size: 13 residues. Germline CDR1 and CDR2: SGHRS and YFSETQ. Full variable domain (rest looked up from reference TRBV5-1 and TRBJ2-1): KAGVTQTPRYLIKTRGQQVTLSCSPISGHRSVSWYQQTPGQGLQFLFEYFSETQRNKGNFPGRFSGRQFSNSRSEMNVSTLELGDSALYLCASSLAGQNEQFFGPGTRLTVL.

The sample holds many counts of this clonotype. The V gene is TRBV5-1, the J gene TRBJ2-1; D remains unclear. Trimming took off 6 bases at V and 4 bases at J, with 11 bases between the two ends. Germline V gene lookup returns CDR1 SGHRS and CDR2 YFSETQ. This CDR3 has 13 residues. The CDR3 region is CASTLSSYNEQFF. The CDR3 DNA sequence: TGCGCCAGCACTTTAAGTAGTTACAATGAGCAGTTCTTC.

About this clonotype itself: A read error is possible here, since a much larger clone lies one base away. The rearrangement links TRBV10-3 to TRBJ2-7, with 9 positions matching TRBD1. The germline gives CDR1 ENHRY, CDR2 SYGVKD. J lost 6 bases, V lost 6 bases, and 6 bases had no gene match. This CDR3 is built from 13 residues. The CDR3 sequence: CAISRDRACEQYF. CDR3 in DNA: TGTGCCATCAGCCGGGACAGGGCCTGCGAGCAGTACTTC.

This clonotype was seen a few times. The chain joins TRBV19 to TRBJ2-3; D is possibly TRBD1 or TRBD2 (5 bases each). CDR1 and CDR2 (germline): LNHDA, SQIVND (reference sequence). V was pared by 3 bases and J by 3 bases, with 13 bases between. This CDR3 has 15 amino acids. CDR3 DNA: TGTGCCAGTAGTATCGGGACCCAGCGGACAGATACGCAGTATTTT. Its translation is CASSIGTQRTDTQYF. Full variable domain (rest looked up from reference TRBV19 and TRBJ2-3): DGGITQSPKYLFRKEGQNVTLSCEQNLNHDAMYWYRQDPGQGLRLIYYSQIVNDFQKGDIAEGYSVSREKKESFPLTVTSAQKNPTAFYLCASSIGTQRTDTQYFGPGTRLTVL.

This clonotype has a count of ten or more. V gene TRBV29-1 combines with J gene TRBJ1-1; D is unclear. Trimming shortened V by 4 bases and J by 0 bases, and 9 bases separated the two germline ends. Looked up from germline, CDR1 is SQVTM and CDR2 is ANQGSEA. The length of the CDR3 is 13 residues. CDR3 sequence (DNA): TGCAGCGTTGGTCCTGCATTGAACACTGAAGCTTTCTTT. Translation: CSVGPALNTEAFF.

This clonotype has ten or more counts. J is TRBJ2-1 and V is TRBV4-3; possible D gene TRBD2, 6 bases. This CDR3 has 16 residues. Trimming left V 0 bases short and J 5 bases short, with 14 bases between. The germline V gene has CDR1 LGHNA and CDR2 YSLEER. The CDR3 DNA reads TGCGCCAGCAGCCAAGATAGTTGGACTACGAACAATGAGCAGTTCTTC. Residues: CASSQDSWTTNNEQFF.

This clonotype was seen a handful of times. CDR3 nucleotides: TGCGCCAGCAGCTTGGCTGTAAAAGAGACCCAGTACTTC. As protein: CASSLAVKETQYF. The rearrangement links TRBV5-1 to TRBJ2-5; D uncertain. V shed 0 bases and J shed 3 bases, with 6 bases lying between them. The germline CDR1 and CDR2 sequences are SGHRS and YFSETQ. The CDR3 runs to 13 residues.

The sample holds many counts of this clonotype. The rearrangement joins TRBV5-1 to TRBJ2-3, with TRBD2 identical over 9 bases. The CDR3 sequence is 16 residues long. Losses at the gene ends were 4 bases for V and 0 bases for J; bases not matched to a gene: 6. Germline V gene sequence: CDR1 SGHRS, CDR2 YFSETQ. The CDR3 sequence is CASSPGTSPSTDTQYF. In nucleotides, the CDR3 is TGCGCCAGCAGCCCCGGGACTAGCCCTAGCACAGATACGCAGTATTTT.

The rearrangement joins TRBV6-1 to TRBJ1-5, with 7 bases matching TRBD1. In germline, CDR1 is MNHNS, CDR2 SASEGT. V trimming: 8 bases; J trimming: 0 bases; junction bases outside the gene matches: 4. CDR3 length equals 14 residues. Here the CDR3 reads CASGGQYSNQPQHF. Here the CDR3 DNA reads TGTGCCAGCGGGGGACAGTATAGCAATCAGCCCCAGCATTTT.

This clonotype was picked up many times. The rearrangement joins TRBV2 to TRBJ2-6; no definite D call. The CDR3 has 15 residues. Trimming removed 3 bases from V and 2 bases from J, with 8 bases in between. Germline V gene lookup returns CDR1 SNHLY and CDR2 FYNNEI. CDR3 region: CASSDDFTGANVLTF. DNA for the CDR3: TGTGCCAGCAGTGACGATTTTACTGGGGCCAACGTCCTGACTTTC.

In its sample, this clonotype was seen many times. V is TRBV7-8 and J is TRBJ2-2; D gene uncertain. The germline V and J ends were trimmed by 3 bases and 7 bases, with 6 bases remaining between them. CDR1 is SGHVS and CDR2 is FQNEAQ in the germline V gene. This CDR3 has 12 amino acids. CDR3 amino acids: CASSFHGGELFF. The CDR3 DNA reads TGTGCCAGCAGCTTTCACGGCGGGGAGCTGTTTTTT.

The table lists this clonotype with many counts. This chain connects TRBV6-5 to TRBJ2-3; 8 nucleotides line up with TRBD2. This CDR3 is built from 15 residues. Trimming at V came to 1 base and at J to 4 bases, leaving 4 bases not matched to a gene. CDR1 and CDR2 (germline): MNHEY, SVGAGI. CDR3 amino acids: CASSYLTSGADTQYF. In DNA, the CDR3 is TGTGCCAGCAGTTACTTAACTAGCGGTGCAGATACGCAGTATTTT.